A selection of T cell receptor beta chains follows, all from one sample in a study of T-cell memory formation after mild COVID-19. TCRdb fed the 5' RACE reads into MiXCR, producing one record per CDR3 protein. The data show 250,000 to 400,000 distinct CDR3 sequences, approximately 14% seen once. Input material: PBMCs or a T cell subset sorted from them (not recorded which). The receptors shown here come from a man younger than 35 who had mild COVID-19 (a few samples of this study predate the infection). Cell type and time point are not known. Both conserved end residues are part of each CDR3.

j_call v_call cdr3_aa
TRBJ2-5 TRBV20-1 CSANTGGQETQYF
TRBJ1-1 TRBV12-3/TRBV12-4 CASSTGARAFF
TRBJ2-1 TRBV19 CASSIWGTGGDYNEQFF
TRBJ2-1 TRBV6-6 CASSYPQQHNEQFF
TRBJ2-3 TRBV7-6 CASSPRTMGSDTQYF
TRBJ2-5 TRBV4-2 CASSQARPAAGETQYF
TRBJ1-2 TRBV6-1 CASSTADIGYGYTF
TRBJ2-5 TRBV5-4 CASSSAEDRAEEGQETQYF
TRBJ2-3 TRBV6-6 CASRVGAGTDTQYF
TRBJ2-5 TRBV9 CASSVGGGGDETQYF
TRBJ1-5 TRBV7-8 CASSFFGQGPNQPQHF
TRBJ1-1 TRBV29-1 CSVLYRDSLTGTEAFF
TRBJ2-5 TRBV6-6 CASSYSTRAGGMAQYF
TRBJ2-7 TRBV18 CASSPKTGGDWEQYF
TRBJ2-4 TRBV29-1 CSVSTGGLTKNIQYF
TRBJ2-2 TRBV6-5 CASRVLQKGDTGELFF
TRBJ2-1 TRBV7-6 CASSLSANEQFF
TRBJ2-7 TRBV6-2/TRBV6-3 CASSQGQYEQYF
TRBJ2-7 TRBV19 CASSTPGTGYEQYF
TRBJ2-7 TRBV13 CASSQAGAEQYF
TRBJ2-5 TRBV18 CASSEDAGGTQYF
TRBJ2-5 TRBV11-1 CASSLSRPETQYF
TRBJ2-4 TRBV7-2 CASSLGWTASFQYF
TRBJ2-5 TRBV14 CASSQRFGQETQYF
TRBJ2-3 TRBV5-1 CASSLGLLSSTDTQYF
TRBJ1-2 TRBV15 CATRPTGDYGYTF
TRBJ1-1 TRBV5-1 CASRLTGNTEAFF
TRBJ1-2 TRBV28 CASRPGGANYGYTF
TRBJ2-3 TRBV7-9 CASSSGTSTDTQYF
TRBJ1-2 TRBV15 CATYNYGYTF
TRBJ2-1 TRBV7-2 CASSWDRGQYNEQFF
TRBJ2-5 TRBV11-2 CASSYYALTGGTQYF
TRBJ2-3 TRBV7-6 CASSPRGASGGGTDTQYF
TRBJ2-1 TRBV20-1 CSAYGLSGGEYNEQFF
TRBJ2-2 TRBV9 CASSVGASGGTTGELFF
TRBJ2-3 TRBV4-1 CASSHPRLGDTQYF
TRBJ1-4 TRBV6-6 CASAEAGGEKLFF
TRBJ2-5 TRBV7-3 CASSSGAGLQETQYF
TRBJ2-1 TRBV3-1 CASSQDDRGLYNEQFF
TRBJ2-3 TRBV6-2/TRBV6-3 CASRARGESTDTQYF
TRBJ2-2 TRBV5-1 CATKTGVNTGELFF
TRBJ2-2 TRBV4-2 CASSRLGSGGASGTGELFF
TRBJ2-1 TRBV12-3/TRBV12-4 CASSPPWDRLANEQFF
TRBJ2-7 TRBV13 CASSPPSGRSYEQYF
TRBJ1-2 TRBV12-5 CASGPSSAANYGYTF
TRBJ1-1 TRBV7-2 CASSLSALNTEAFF
TRBJ2-3 TRBV30 CAWGPGTSDTQYF